This T cell receptor (beta chain) was sequenced for a study of T cells in Graves' hyperthyroidism and ophthalmopathy. Regarding the study as a whole: The blood repertoire included most of the expanded thyroid clonotypes above 0.001.

CDR1 and CDR2 from the germline V gene are SGDLS and YYNGEE. The V end lost 1 base, the J end lost 8 bases, and 9 bases lay between the germline ends. The CDR3 totals 12 residues. RNA transcripts gave rise to amplified TCR beta CDR3 regions. During a first-round RT-PCR of the TCR CDR3, the HTBI primer set was used. TCRdb itself ran the multiplex PCR reads through MiXCR, one entry per CDR3 protein. The data hold roughly 710,000 distinct CDR3 sequences, with 30% to 40% observed a single time. This clonotype was counted ten times or more. Its antigen remains unknown. This receptor was identified in a woman in her 40s with Graves' hyperthyroidism. The V gene is TRBV9, the J gene TRBJ1-2; D uncertain. Specimen: blood. This CDR3 is CASSVLSGGYTF. CDR3 nucleotide sequence: TGTGCCAGCAGCGTACTGTCTGGCGGCTACACCTTC.